Below, 21 T cell receptor beta chains from the same sample are listed, as sequenced in a study of T cell responses to AZD1222 COVID-19 vaccine. Assay: immunoSEQ multiplex PCR; the TCRdb copy retains only in-frame clones and omits some. The table records more than 85,000 clones, roughly 92% of them present only once. Sequenced material: peripheral blood, taken 28 days after the second AZD1222 dose. The receptors shown here come from an adult who received the AZD1222 COVID-19 vaccine.

This rearrangement joins TRBV6-5 to TRBJ2-7; 9 bases map to TRBD1. Germline trimming cut 6 bases from V and 12 bases from J; bases unmatched to any gene: 6. CDR3 length equals 11 residues. Germline V lookup: CDR1 MNHEY, CDR2 SVGAGI. CDR3 sequence (DNA): TGTGCCAGCAGCGTCGGACAGGGGTGGTACTTC. It encodes CASSVGQGWYF.

The J gene is TRBJ1-4, the V gene TRBV15; 7 bases align to TRBD1. V shed 2 bases and J 4 bases; nucleotides not matched to a gene: 4. The CDR3 length is 15 residues. Germline-derived CDR1 and CDR2 are LNHNV and YYDKDF (reference sequence). The CDR3 region is CATSRQTGSNEKLFF. CDR3 nucleotide sequence: TGTGCCACCAGCAGACAGACAGGGAGTAATGAAAAACTGTTTTTT. The full variable domain, rest sourced from reference TRBV15 and TRBJ1-4, is DAMVIQNPRYQVTQFGKPVTLSCSQTLNHNVMYWYQQKSSQAPKLLFHYYDKDFNNEADTPDNFQSRRPNTSFCFLDIRSPGLGDTAMYLCATSRQTGSNEKLFFGSGTQLSVL.

The V call is TRBV19, the J call TRBJ1-6, with D hard to call. The germline gives CDR1 LNHDA, CDR2 SQIVND (reference sequence). CDR3 size: 12 residues. V was shortened by 4 bases and J by 7 bases, with 5 bases between the two germline ends. CDR3 DNA: TGTGCCAGTAGTACAAGGAATTCACCCCTCCACTTT. It specifies CASSTRNSPLHF. Looking up the rest from reference TRBV19 and TRBJ1-6 gives the full variable domain: DGGITQSPKYLFRKEGQNVTLSCEQNLNHDAMYWYRQDPGQGLRLIYYSQIVNDFQKGDIAEGYSVSREKKESFPLTVTSAQKNPTAFYLCASSTRNSPLHFGNGTRLTVT.

The table lists this clone with a count of one. The chain carries TRBV27 and TRBJ1-2, with 9 bases lining up with TRBD1. Germline loops: CDR1 MNHEY, CDR2 SMNVEV (reference sequence). V shed 6 bases and J 5 bases; nucleotides not matched to a gene: 4. The CDR3 runs to 13 residues. Written as DNA, the CDR3 is TGTGCCAGCAGGGGGACAGGGCCTTATGGCTACACCTTC. The encoded protein is CASRGTGPYGYTF.

The CDR3 DNA sequence: TGCGCCAGCAGCTCCCAGGGGGGCTACGAGCAGTACTTC. Translated, it gives CASSSQGGYEQYF. The chain combines TRBV5-1 with TRBJ2-7, with D possibly TRBD1 on 7 matching bases. V was trimmed by 3 bases and J by 3 bases, leaving 10 bases between them. This CDR3 is built from 13 residues. The germline gives CDR1 SGHRS, CDR2 YFSETQ.

This chain uses TRBV11-2 with TRBJ2-7; maybe TRBD1 (6 bases). This CDR3 spans 15 amino acids. V shed 8 bases and J shed 3 bases, with 20 bases lying between them. CDR1 and CDR2 from the germline V gene are SGHAT and FQNNGV. CDR3 bases: TGTGCCAGCCAAAACCGAGGGGGATTTTACTACGAGCAGTACTTC. Residues: CASQNRGGFYYEQYF.

The V gene is TRBV29-1, the J gene TRBJ1-2; D unclear. CDR1 SQVTM and CDR2 ANQGSEA come from the germline V gene. The CDR3 spans 12 residues. V shed 5 bases and J shed 4 bases, with 11 bases lying between them. The CDR3 here is CSVIQEGYGYTF. In DNA, the CDR3 is TGCAGCGTTATTCAGGAGGGCTATGGCTACACCTTC.

The CDR3 nucleotides are TGTGCCAGCAGTTACTCGGCTAGCGGGTCTGAGCAGTACTTC. Amino acid sequence: CASSYSASGSEQYF. The rearrangement links TRBV6-6 to TRBJ2-7; 8 bases are a match to TRBD2. V was clipped by 0 bases and J by 7 bases; unmatched bases: 5. Germline V gene sequence: CDR1 MNHNY, CDR2 SVGAGI (reference sequence). The CDR3 contains 14 residues.

This clone occurred once. J is TRBJ1-5 and V is TRBV7-2; no firm D call. The CDR3 covers 15 residues. CDR1 SGHTA and CDR2 FQGNSA come from the germline V gene. Deletions cut 4 bases from V and 0 bases from J, with 10 bases between. DNA of the CDR3: TGTGCCAGCAGCTCCGGTGCCGGTAGCAATCAGCCCCAGCATTTT. As protein: CASSSGAGSNQPQHF. The full variable domain, rest sourced from reference TRBV7-2 and TRBJ1-5, is GAGVSQSPSNKVTEKGKDVELRCDPISGHTALYWYRQSLGQGLEFLIYFQGNSAPDKSGLPSDRFSAERTGGSVSTLTIQRTQQEDSAVYLCASSSGAGSNQPQHFGDGTRLSIL.

This sequence joins TRBV24-1 and TRBJ2-5, with 7 nucleotides matching TRBD2. Trimming cost V 3 bases and J 1 base; bases outside gene matches: 1. The CDR3 length is 14 residues. Germline CDR1 is KGHDR and CDR2 is SFDVKD. CDR3 amino acids: CATSDRLAQETQYF. The CDR3 DNA follows: TGTGCCACCAGTGATAGACTAGCCCAAGAGACCCAGTACTTC.

The CDR3 region has the DNA TGTGCCACCAGTGATTCGGGACAGGCCGGCGACGAGCAGTACTTC. Its protein product is CATSDSGQAGDEQYF. This chain connects TRBV24-1 to TRBJ2-7; TRBD1 matches 8 bases. Germline V lookup: CDR1 KGHDR, CDR2 SFDVKD. V shed 2 bases, J shed 5 bases, and the junction held 7 bases outside the gene matches. This CDR3 has 15 amino acids.

This clone was observed once. V is TRBV7-2 and J is TRBJ2-7, with D possibly being TRBD1 (5 bases). Germline CDR1 SGHTA, CDR2 FQGNSA. This CDR3 is built from 15 residues. The V end was cut by 3 bases, the J end by 4 bases, with 16 bases between. CDR3 amino acids: CASSFRPDKYYEQYF. CDR3 in DNA: TGTGCCAGCAGCTTCCGCCCGGACAAATATTACGAGCAGTACTTC. Looking up the rest from reference TRBV7-2 and TRBJ2-7 gives the full variable domain: GAGVSQSPSNKVTEKGKDVELRCDPISGHTALYWYRQSLGQGLEFLIYFQGNSAPDKSGLPSDRFSAERTGGSVSTLTIQRTQQEDSAVYLCASSFRPDKYYEQYFGPGTRLTVT.

The chain joins TRBV3-1 (or the pseudogene TRBV3-2) to TRBJ2-3; the D gene is possibly TRBD2 (7 bases). Germline loops: CDR1 LGHDT, CDR2 YNNKEL (reference sequence). Trimming took 0 bases from V and 5 from J, leaving 24 bases between them. The CDR3 has 19 residues. CDR3 sequence reads: CASSQDTLLRGGTEDTQYF. CDR3 DNA: TGTGCCAGCAGCCAAGATACCCTCCTTAGGGGGGGAACAGAAGATACGCAGTATTTT.

This rearrangement joins TRBV6-6 to TRBJ2-1; the match to TRBD2 covers 12 bases. Germline CDR1 and CDR2: MNHNY and SVGAGI (reference sequence). The J segment lost 6 bases and the V segment lost 2 bases, leaving 2 bases of the junction unmatched. The CDR3 is made up of 15 amino acids. CDR3 in amino acids: CASSYPTSGGNEQFF. CDR3 in DNA: TGTGCCAGCAGTTACCCGACTAGCGGGGGCAATGAGCAGTTCTTC.

The chain joins TRBV9 to TRBJ1-1; no definite D call. V dropped 0 bases and J dropped 2 bases, with 8 bases sitting between them. Germline CDR1 reads SGDLS; CDR2 reads YYNGEE. The CDR3 is 14 residues long. CDR3 region: CASSVASVNTEAFF. Here the CDR3 DNA reads TGTGCCAGCAGCGTAGCATCGGTAAACACTGAAGCTTTCTTT.

The DNA of the CDR3 is TGTGCCAGCTCACCAGGCGGGGGGGGCACTGAAGCTTTCTTT. Amino acid sequence: CASSPGGGGTEAFF. The chain is built from TRBV18 and TRBJ1-1, with D possibly matching TRBD1 (5 bases). The CDR3 totals 14 residues. V was cut by 2 bases and J by 4 bases, with 11 bases left in between. Germline V gives CDR1 KGHSH, CDR2 LQKENI.

V is TRBV5-5 and J is TRBJ1-1; D gene uncertain. Looked up from germline, CDR1 is SGHKS and CDR2 is YYEKEE (reference sequence). The CDR3 contains 13 residues. V was clipped by 6 bases and J by 1 base, with 10 bases between them. The chain's CDR3 is CASIRQANTEAFF. Written as DNA, the CDR3 is TGTGCCAGCATACGGCAGGCGAACACTGAAGCTTTCTTT.

The chain has TRBV4-2 and TRBJ2-7, with 8 positions matching TRBD1. Trimming at V came to 0 bases and at J to 4 bases, leaving 5 bases not matched to a gene. The V gene's germline CDR1 is LGHNA and CDR2 YNFKEQ. The CDR3 spans 15 residues. The CDR3 sequence is CASSQDLQGAYEQYF. The CDR3 DNA reads TGTGCCAGCAGCCAAGATTTGCAGGGGGCATACGAGCAGTACTTC.

The chain couples TRBV27 to TRBJ1-5; 7 nucleotides line up with TRBD1. The germline CDR1 and CDR2 sequences are MNHEY and SMNVEV (reference sequence). With 5 bases clipped from V and 4 bases from J, the junction kept 8 bases outside the gene matches. This CDR3 is built from 15 residues. The CDR3 protein is CASSISGTENQPQHF. The CDR3 region has the DNA TGTGCCAGCAGTATCAGCGGGACAGAGAATCAGCCCCAGCATTTT.

The V and J genes are TRBV14 and TRBJ2-5, with a tentative D call TRBD1 (5 bases). The CDR3 contains 15 residues. Germline V gives CDR1 SGHDN, CDR2 FVKESK. Trimming pared 4 bases from V and 5 bases from J, leaving 17 bases between. CDR3 bases: TGTGCCAGCAGCCGGAGACAGTTCATCGAGGAGACCCAGTACTTC. Its translation is CASSRRQFIEETQYF.

This clone was picked up one time. The chain joins TRBV10-1 to TRBJ2-5; TRBD2 is a possible D gene (7 bases). Trimming shortened V by 5 bases and J by 3 bases, and 16 bases separated the two germline ends. This CDR3 region has 15 residues. Germline CDR1 WNHNN, CDR2 SYGVQD (reference sequence). This CDR3 is CASSTRGAGEETQYF. CDR3 DNA: TGCGCCAGCAGTACCCGGGGGGCCGGAGAAGAGACCCAGTACTTC.